A selection of T cell receptor beta chains follows, all from one sample in a study of blood T cell repertoires in COVID-19. Sequencing used immunoSEQ multiplex PCR; TCRdb keeps in-frame clones, though not all of them. The sample holds some 170,000 clones; approximately 78% are singletons and the top ten take around 16%. Sequenced: PBMCs or T cells enriched from blood (not recorded which). All receptors come from a woman aged 45 to 65 who had recovered from COVID-19. The CDR3 runs from the conserved cysteine through the conserved F or W. The D gene is left open where the match is weak. Not all rows give a size; the values are once, few, many and, for expanded clones, a class.

TRBD2	-	TRBV11-1	TRBJ2-1	CASSGVGTSANEQFF	TGTGCCAGCAGTGGAGTTGGGACTAGCGCCAATGAGCAGTTCTTC
-	-	TRBV12-3/TRBV12-4	TRBJ1-5	CASSPNSVQPQHF	TGTGCCAGCAGTCCCAACTCCGTCCAGCCCCAGCATTTT
-	many	TRBV6-1	TRBJ1-3	CASSGTPASSGNTIYF	TGTGCCAGCAGTGGGACACCCGCCAGCTCTGGAAACACCATATATTTT
-	-	TRBV6-5	TRBJ1-4	CASSRGWNNEKLFF	TGTGCCAGCAGTCGGGGTTGGAATAATGAAAAACTGTTTTTT
TRBD1	-	TRBV19	TRBJ1-1	CASLGTGNTEAFF	TGTGCCAGTTTGGGGACAGGGAACACTGAAGCTTTCTTT
TRBD1	-	TRBV6-5	TRBJ1-2	CASSPSGQYGYTF	TGTGCCAGCAGTCCCTCGGGACAGTACGGCTACACCTTC
-	-	TRBV5-5	TRBJ2-7	CASSLARSAGSGEQYF	TGTGCCAGCAGCTTGGCTCGTTCGGCAGGGTCCGGCGAGCAGTACTTC
TRBD1	-	TRBV28	TRBJ1-4	CASTETGGDPSRREKLFF	TGTGCCAGCACTGAAACAGGGGGAGATCCGTCGAGGCGGGAAAAACTGTTTTTT
TRBD2	-	TRBV15	TRBJ2-1	CATSLTLADNNEQFF	TGTGCCACCAGCCTCACCCTAGCGGATAACAATGAGCAGTTCTTC
-	few	TRBV30	TRBJ1-1	CAWSVRPTSEAFF	TGTGCCTGGAGTGTACGCCCGACTTCAGAAGCTTTCTTT
TRBD2	-	TRBV7-8	TRBJ2-2	CASSGFVSGSLRAPGELFF	TGTGCCAGCAGCGGCTTCGTTAGCGGGAGTCTCCGTGCTCCCGGGGAGCTGTTTTTT
TRBD2	-	TRBV27	TRBJ2-6	CASSLPGAGGSSSGANVLTF	TGTGCCAGCAGTCTCCCGGGTGCCGGGGGGTCCTCCTCTGGGGCCAACGTCCTGACTTTC
-	-	TRBV2	TRBJ2-5	CASSEGNYQETQYF	TGTGCCAGCAGTGAAGGGAACTACCAGGAGACCCAGTACTTC
TRBD2	-	TRBV18	TRBJ2-3	CASSPPGLAGTDTQYF	TGTGCCAGCTCACCACCGGGACTAGCGGGAACAGATACGCAGTATTTT
-	-	TRBV11-2	TRBJ1-2	CASSLTGSNYGYTF	TGTGCCAGCAGCTTAACAGGCTCAAACTATGGCTACACCTTC
-	-	TRBV11-2	TRBJ2-7	CASSLGGVDGSQFQYF	TGTGCCAGCAGCTTAGGGGGTGTTGATGGGAGCCAGTTTCAGTACTTC
-	-	TRBV9	TRBJ1-2	CASSVPGYGYTF	TGTGCCAGCAGCGTACCGGGTTATGGCTACACCTTC
TRBD1	-	TRBV5-1	TRBJ2-3	CASSLTGTGNWANTDTQYF	TGCGCCAGCAGCTTGACCGGGACAGGGAATTGGGCCAACACAGATACGCAGTATTTT
-	-	TRBV6-6	TRBJ1-2	CASSLEGLRGYTF	TGTGCCAGCAGCCTCGAGGGACTGCGAGGCTACACCTTC
-	-	TRBV29-1	TRBJ1-2	CSVERQATNYGYTF	TGCAGCGTCGAAAGACAGGCAACTAACTATGGCTACACCTTC
-	-	TRBV18	TRBJ1-1	CASSPLDSSAEAFF	TGTGCCAGCTCACCACTGGACAGTTCAGCCGAAGCTTTCTTT
-	-	TRBV15	TRBJ2-3	CATSRGAGGDTQYF	TGTGCCACCAGCAGAGGCGCCGGAGGAGATACGCAGTATTTT
-	few	TRBV28	TRBJ1-5	CASSLGAAGYQPQHF	TGTGCCAGCAGTTTAGGAGCGGCGGGGTACCAGCCCCAGCATTTT
-	once	TRBV5-1	TRBJ1-3	CASSSDPGGTGNTIYF	TGCGCCAGCAGCTCCGACCCCGGGGGAACTGGAAACACCATATATTTT
-	few	TRBV6-4	TRBJ2-6	CASSVGSGANVLTF	TGTGCCAGCAGTGTCGGGTCTGGGGCCAACGTCCTGACTTTC
-	-	TRBV5-1	TRBJ1-3	CASSPGSGGNTIYF	TGCGCCAGCAGCCCTGGTTCGGGTGGAAACACCATATATTTT
TRBD1	-	TRBV5-6	TRBJ1-2	CASSLARQGANYGYTF	TGTGCCAGCAGCTTGGCACGACAGGGAGCTAACTATGGCTACACCTTC
-	-	TRBV28	TRBJ2-1	CASRNGGPARDEQFF	TGTGCCAGCAGAAACGGGGGACCGGCTCGCGATGAGCAGTTCTTC
TRBD2	-	TRBV11-2	TRBJ2-1	CASSERPGTSGYNEQFF	TGTGCCAGCAGCGAAAGACCCGGGACTAGCGGTTACAATGAGCAGTTCTTC
-	few	TRBV6-6	TRBJ2-7	CASRFYRDLPYEQYF	TGTGCCAGCAGATTCTACCGGGACTTGCCCTACGAGCAGTACTTC
-	once	TRBV9	TRBJ2-7	CASSVTGVFSYEQYF	TGTGCCAGCAGCGTGACGGGAGTCTTCTCCTACGAGCAGTACTTC
-	-	TRBV27	TRBJ2-4	CASRNFGQQQYF	TGTGCCAGCCGTAACTTTGGACAGCAACAGTACTTC
-	-	TRBV28	TRBJ1-2	CASSPSPPNYGYTF	TGTGCCAGCAGTCCCAGTCCTCCTAACTATGGCTACACCTTC
TRBD2	-	TRBV7-9	TRBJ2-5	CASSPAGVGETQYF	TGTGCCAGCAGCCCCGCGGGGGTGGGAGAGACCCAGTACTTC
-	-	TRBV20-1	TRBJ2-1	CSASSLGIHNEQFF	TGCAGTGCTAGTTCCTTGGGCATCCACAATGAGCAGTTCTTC